These 22 T cell receptor beta chains originate from one sample sequenced in a study of shared clonotypes between healthy human individuals. The repertoire was sequenced with immunoSEQ multiplex PCR; TCRdb's copy has only in-frame clones and lacks some. The data contain some 1,900,000 clones, approximately 95% of them singletons. CD45RO-negative CD8 cells positively selected for CCR7 made up the naive population, which excluded terminally differentiated effector memory CD45RA+ cells. Sequencing was done on a sample of naive CD8+ T cells sorted from blood. Receptors originate from a man younger than 30 in good health.

The chain joins TRBV7-2 to TRBJ2-3; D ambiguous. Trimming removed 5 bases at V and 3 bases at J, with 21 bases between. Per the germline V gene, CDR1 is SGHTA and CDR2 is FQGNSA. The CDR3 contains 17 residues. The CDR3 bases are TGTGCCAGCAGCAACCGATGGCAAGCGCTGGAGACAGATACGCAGTATTTT. Its protein is CASSNRWQALETDTQYF.

This clone came up a few times. Other DNA sequences within the sample encode an identical CDR3. This chain connects TRBV6-5 to TRBJ1-2, with D perhaps matching TRBD1 (5 bases). The germline V gene encodes CDR1 MNHEY and CDR2 SVGAGI. The CDR3 contains 14 residues. V lost 0 bases and J lost 1, with 6 bases in between. The CDR3: CASSYSGGNYGYTF. CDR3 sequence (DNA): TGTGCCAGCAGTTACTCGGGGGGTAACTATGGCTACACCTTC.

J is TRBJ2-7 and V is TRBV7-9, with D possibly matching TRBD1 (7 bases). This CDR3 spans 16 amino acids. The ends were cut back, 2 bases at V and 2 bases at J, with 16 bases in the middle. Germline V CDR1 and CDR2: SEHNR, FQNEAQ (reference sequence). CDR3 nucleotides: TGTGCCAGCAGCTTAAGACAGGGAGGTGACCCCTACGAGCAGTACTTC. It translates to CASSLRQGGDPYEQYF.

V gene TRBV27 combines with J gene TRBJ2-2, with a weak D call TRBD1 (6 bases). Per germline, CDR1 MNHEY and CDR2 SMNVEV (reference sequence). The CDR3 spans 13 residues. With 11 bases removed from V and 1 base from J, the gap between germline ends came to 11 bases. CDR3 region: CACSTGNTGELFF. CDR3 sequence (DNA): TGTGCCTGCTCGACAGGGAACACCGGGGAGCTGTTTTTT.

The V gene is TRBV19, the J gene TRBJ2-1, with 9 positions matching TRBD2. J was trimmed by 0 bases and V by 4 bases; bases with no gene match: 7. Germline V gives CDR1 LNHDA, CDR2 SQIVND (reference sequence). The CDR3 covers 17 residues. The CDR3 here is CASSTLIAGDSYNEQFF. The CDR3 bases are TGTGCCAGTAGTACTCTCATAGCGGGGGACTCCTACAATGAGCAGTTCTTC. Full variable domain (remainder filled in from reference TRBV19 and TRBJ2-1): DGGITQSPKYLFRKEGQNVTLSCEQNLNHDAMYWYRQDPGQGLRLIYYSQIVNDFQKGDIAEGYSVSREKKESFPLTVTSAQKNPTAFYLCASSTLIAGDSYNEQFFGPGTRLTVL.

This chain links TRBV27 with TRBJ2-7; 8 bases match TRBD1. V was pared by 3 bases and J by 3 bases, with 7 bases of the junction left unmatched. Germline CDR1 MNHEY, CDR2 SMNVEV (reference sequence). The CDR3 covers 15 residues. CDR3 amino acids: CASSFQWTGSYEQYF. The CDR3 DNA reads TGTGCCAGCAGTTTCCAATGGACAGGGAGCTACGAGCAGTACTTC.

The chain couples TRBV5-1 to TRBJ1-1; D ambiguous. The CDR3 is made up of 15 amino acids. The V gene's germline CDR1 is SGHRS and CDR2 YFSETQ. With 0 bases removed from V and 1 base from J, the gap between germline ends came to 10 bases. The CDR3 reads CASSLAAGSNTEAFF. CDR3 nucleotides: TGCGCCAGCAGCTTGGCCGCAGGATCGAACACTGAAGCTTTCTTT.

The V gene is TRBV6-1, the J gene TRBJ1-2; 7 positions agree with TRBD1. V lost 8 bases and J lost 6; bases outside the gene matches: 9. The germline V gene has CDR1 MNHNS and CDR2 SASEGT. The length of the CDR3 is 13 residues. CDR3 region: CASPEGGKDGYTF. The CDR3 DNA sequence: TGTGCCAGCCCCGAAGGGGGCAAAGATGGCTACACCTTC.

V and J are TRBV4-3 and TRBJ2-7, with TRBD2 as a possible D gene (5 bases). Between the trimmed V and J ends, which lost 0 bases and 0 bases, there was a span of 18 bases. CDR1 is LGHNA, CDR2 YSLEER, per germline. The CDR3 runs 18 residues. The CDR3: CASSQDWEGSFSSYEQYF. The CDR3 DNA sequence: TGCGCCAGCAGCCAAGATTGGGAAGGGAGTTTTAGCTCCTACGAGCAGTACTTC.

The chain recombines TRBV4-3 with TRBJ2-2; no firm D call. Germline values: CDR1 LGHNA, CDR2 YSLEER. V lost 0 bases, J lost 0 bases, and 8 bases lay in between. The CDR3 is 16 residues long. The CDR3 DNA follows: TGCGCCAGCAGCCAAGAAAGGGTCACGAACACCGGGGAGCTGTTTTTT. Its translation is CASSQERVTNTGELFF.

This rearrangement joins TRBV6-5 to TRBJ2-2; 10 bases are shared with TRBD2. CDR3 length equals 15 residues. J gave up 7 bases and V 2 bases, and 4 bases lay outside the gene matches. Looked up from germline, CDR1 is MNHEY and CDR2 is SVGAGI. The CDR3 DNA is TGTGCCAGCAGTTACGGAGCGGGAGGGCGCGGGGAGCTGTTTTTT. Translating it yields CASSYGAGGRGELFF.

The chain joins TRBV30 to TRBJ2-1; maybe TRBD1 (5 bases). The V end lost 5 bases, the J end lost 7 bases, and 9 bases lay between the germline ends. Germline V CDR1 and CDR2: GTSNPN, SVGIG (reference sequence). The CDR3 loop spans 11 amino acids. CDR3 sequence (DNA): TGTGCCTGGGAGCAGGGAAATGAGCAGTTCTTC. Translated, it gives CAWEQGNEQFF.

This sequence joins TRBV6-1 and TRBJ2-7; 9 positions agree with TRBD2. The CDR3 sequence is 14 residues long. Germline V gene data show CDR1 as MNHNS and CDR2 as SASEGT. J lost 4 bases, V lost 9 bases, and 10 bases had no gene match. CDR3 sequence reads: CASFGGGAFYEQYF. The CDR3 region has the DNA TGTGCCAGTTTTGGCGGGGGGGCTTTTTACGAGCAGTACTTC.

The rearrangement links TRBV25-1 to TRBJ2-7, with 8 bases identical to TRBD2. The V gene end was trimmed by 2 bases and the J gene end by 2 bases; junction bases not matched to a gene: 11. Germline values: CDR1 MGHDK, CDR2 SYGVNS. The CDR3 totals 17 residues. CDR3 residues: CASSETLAEASPYEQYF. The CDR3 DNA follows: TGTGCCAGCAGTGAAACACTAGCGGAGGCATCCCCCTACGAGCAGTACTTC.

The J gene is TRBJ2-7, the V gene TRBV5-6; no firm D call. From germline, CDR1 is SGHDT and CDR2 YYEEEE. Trimming left V 1 base short and J 2 bases short, with 7 bases between. The CDR3 length is 13 residues. CDR3 coding DNA: TGTGCCAGCAGCTTGTGGGATGCCTACGAGCAGTACTTC. It yields the protein CASSLWDAYEQYF.

The chain employs TRBV19 and TRBJ2-1; the D gene is possibly TRBD2 (7 bases). Trimming removed 7 bases at V and 6 bases at J, with 16 bases between. The CDR3 is made up of 14 amino acids. Germline V gene lookup returns CDR1 LNHDA and CDR2 SQIVND (reference sequence). DNA of the CDR3: TGTGCCAGTACTCTCTGGGGGGGCCCCAATGAGCAGTTCTTC. Translating it yields CASTLWGGPNEQFF.

V and J are TRBV5-1 and TRBJ2-1; 9 nucleotides align to TRBD1. The CDR3 has 16 residues. Germline V gene lookup returns CDR1 SGHRS and CDR2 YFSETQ. The V gene end was trimmed by 2 bases and the J gene end by 6 bases; junction bases not matched to a gene: 9. The CDR3 nucleotides are TGCGCCAGCAGCTTAGGAGACAGGGGGGGTTTCAATGAGCAGTTCTTC. It translates to CASSLGDRGGFNEQFF. The whole variable domain, filled in from reference TRBV5-1 and TRBJ2-1, reads KAGVTQTPRYLIKTRGQQVTLSCSPISGHRSVSWYQQTPGQGLQFLFEYFSETQRNKGNFPGRFSGRQFSNSRSEMNVSTLELGDSALYLCASSLGDRGGFNEQFFGPGTRLTVL.

The chain combines TRBV2 with TRBJ1-1; the match to TRBD1 covers 11 bases. Germline values: CDR1 SNHLY, CDR2 FYNNEI. The CDR3 covers 17 residues. The V segment lost 5 bases and the J segment 1 base; nucleotides outside the gene matches: 9. Here the CDR3 reads CASSRNGQGAKNTEAFF. As DNA, the CDR3 is TGTGCCAGCAGTAGAAATGGACAGGGGGCGAAGAACACTGAAGCTTTCTTT.

This rearrangement joins TRBV27 to TRBJ2-7; the match to TRBD2 covers 14 bases. The V segment lost 4 bases and the J segment 3 bases; nucleotides outside the gene matches: 5. This CDR3 comprises 16 residues. Per the germline V gene, CDR1 is MNHEY and CDR2 is SMNVEV (reference sequence). The DNA for the CDR3 is TGTGCCAGCAGTTCGTCCGGGACTAGCGGGAGCTACGAGCAGTACTTC. Protein: CASSSSGTSGSYEQYF.

The genes are TRBV5-1 and TRBJ2-7; 8 bases agree with TRBD1. Germline V lookup: CDR1 SGHRS, CDR2 YFSETQ. Germline trimming cut 0 bases from V and 6 bases from J; bases unmatched to any gene: 17. The CDR3 loop spans 18 amino acids. The CDR3 DNA is TGCGCCAGCAGCTTGGATAAGTCCCTGACAGGGGATTCGTCCGAGCAGTACTTC. Translating gives CASSLDKSLTGDSSEQYF.

V gene TRBV27 combines with J gene TRBJ2-5; 8 bases align to TRBD2. The V and J ends lost 5 bases and 4 bases, in that order; junction bases with no gene match: 6. This CDR3 comprises 14 residues. CDR1 MNHEY and CDR2 SMNVEV come from the germline V gene (reference sequence). The CDR3 spells CASSRRGGLETQYF. CDR3 nucleotides: TGTGCCAGCAGTCGACGGGGGGGCCTAGAGACCCAGTACTTC.

The DNA for the CDR3 is TGTGCCAGCAGCCGAACACCGGGACCCTTGGAGACCCAGTACTTC. Its protein product is CASSRTPGPLETQYF. The V call is TRBV11-2, the J call TRBJ2-5; D possibly uses TRBD1 or TRBD2 (5 bases each). Germline V gene lookup returns CDR1 SGHAT and CDR2 FQNNGV. V was clipped by 5 bases and J by 5 bases, with 18 bases between them. The CDR3 consists of 15 residues.